One sample yielded the 20 T cell receptor beta chains listed below, sequenced in a study of immune evolution from preneoplasia to lung adenocarcinoma. Generated by immunoSEQ multiplex PCR, the TCRdb table keeps only in-frame clones and is missing some. The sample has 7,500 to 8,500 clones; just under 75% are singletons. The sample comprised FFPE lung adenocarcinoma in situ tissue. The source of these receptors is a donor at least 70 years old with lung adenocarcinoma. Some clones in this sample may be carry-over from other donors' samples.

Here the CDR3 DNA reads TGTGCCGGAATGGGGGAAACCTACGAGCAGTACTTC. Protein product: CAGMGETYEQYF. The chain uses TRBV30 and TRBJ2-5; D assignment may be TRBD1 or TRBD2 (5 bases each). Matching the DNA end better, TRBJ2-7 makes the J call doubtful. Germline CDR1 GTSNPN, CDR2 SVGIG (reference sequence). The CDR3 runs 12 residues.

The chain employs TRBV10-1 and TRBJ2-5, with 10 bases matching TRBD2. Per germline, CDR1 WNHNN and CDR2 SYGVQD (reference sequence). With V trimmed by 4 bases and J by 7 bases, 0 bases remained unmatched. The CDR3 is 12 amino acids. CDR3: CASSASGGTQYF. The CDR3 DNA reads TGCGCCAGCAGTGCTAGCGGGGGGACCCAGTACTTC.

This chain connects TRBV2 to TRBJ1-3; 8 bases agree with TRBD1. This CDR3 region has 13 residues. CDR1 is SNHLY and CDR2 is FYNNEI in the germline V gene. The V and J ends lost 8 bases and 12 bases, in that order; junction bases with no gene match: 12. CDR3 bases: TGTGCCAGCGCCGGACAGGGCGGGTACATCATATATTTT. Its protein is CASAGQGGYIIYF.

The J gene is TRBJ1-2, the V gene TRBV19; 10 positions agree with TRBD1. The ends lost 7 bases at V and 3 bases at J; junction bases unmatched: 8. The CDR3 is 15 amino acids. CDR1 LNHDA and CDR2 SQIVND come from the germline V gene (reference sequence). CDR3 loop: CASNHPGQGYYGYTF. CDR3 DNA: TGTGCCAGTAATCATCCGGGACAGGGGTACTATGGCTACACCTTC.

This chain connects TRBV7-6 to TRBJ2-7, with D perhaps being TRBD1 or TRBD2 (7 bases each). V lost 5 bases, J lost 6 bases, and 20 bases lay in between. Germline V gene data show CDR1 as SGHVS and CDR2 as FNYEAQ. CDR3 length equals 15 residues. The DNA of the CDR3 is TGTGCCAGCAGCCCCAGGGGGGGGACTATGGCCGAGCAGTACTTC. This sequence encodes CASSPRGGTMAEQYF.

The rearrangement uses TRBV13 and TRBJ2-5, with a possible D match to TRBD2 (7 bases). The CDR3 covers 14 residues. Germline values: CDR1 PRHDT, CDR2 FYEKMQ (reference sequence). Trimming pared 4 bases from V and 7 bases from J, leaving 16 bases between. This CDR3 reads CASSSQGGAGTQYF. In nucleotides, the CDR3 is TGTGCCAGCAGCTCACAAGGGGGGGCCGGGACCCAGTACTTC.

The chain is built from TRBV6-1 and TRBJ1-5; tentative D call: TRBD1 (6 bases). V shed 4 bases and J shed 14 bases, with 18 bases lying between them. The CDR3 is 13 amino acids. Germline CDR1 is MNHNS and CDR2 is SASEGT. This CDR3 reads CASSVERGRDEHF. CDR3 in DNA: TGTGCCAGCAGTGTGGAAAGGGGGAGAGATGAGCATTTT.

The sample holds a few counts of this clone. This chain joins TRBV28 and TRBJ1-5; perhaps TRBD1 as D (5 bases). This CDR3 region has 14 residues. Trimming removed 6 bases from V and 0 bases from J, with 9 bases in between. Germline CDR1 MDHEN, CDR2 SYDVKM. CDR3 DNA: TGTGCCAGCAGACAGGCTTATAGCAATCAGCCCCAGCATTTT. Protein product: CASRQAYSNQPQHF.

The table lists this clone with a count of one. The chain is built from TRBV5-1 and TRBJ1-5; 9 bases match TRBD1. The CDR3 loop spans 15 amino acids. Germline V gene lookup returns CDR1 SGHRS and CDR2 YFSETQ. Trimming at V came to 7 bases and at J to 6 bases, leaving 11 bases not matched to a gene. CDR3: CASLPRDRDGQPQHF. Written as DNA, the CDR3 is TGCGCCAGCTTACCGCGGGACAGGGATGGTCAGCCCCAGCATTTT.

The chain's CDR3 is CAWSVYRATEAFF. The DNA for the CDR3 is TGTGCCTGGAGTGTCTACAGGGCTACTGAAGCTTTCTTT. The chain recombines TRBV30 with TRBJ1-1, with D tentatively TRBD1 (6 bases). The V gene lost 0 bases and the J gene lost 5 bases, with 10 bases spanning the gap. This CDR3 is 13 amino acids long. Germline V gives CDR1 GTSNPN, CDR2 SVGIG (reference sequence).

This clone was recorded once. The chain recombines TRBV7-8 with TRBJ2-1, with TRBD1 identical over 9 bases. CDR3 length: 15 residues. Looked up from germline, CDR1 is SGHVS and CDR2 is FQNEAQ. V was clipped by 5 bases and J by 2 bases; unmatched bases: 4. In DNA, the CDR3 is TGTGCCAGCAGCCCGGGACAGGGAACCTACAATGAGCAGTTCTTC. It specifies CASSPGQGTYNEQFF.

This chain links TRBV7-3 with TRBJ2-7; D tentatively fits TRBD1 or TRBD2 (5 bases each). Trimming pared 5 bases from V and 5 bases from J, leaving 13 bases between. The CDR3 has 13 amino acids. Germline assignment: CDR1 SGHTA and CDR2 FQGTGA. The CDR3 DNA reads as TGTGCCAGCAGCGCCGAGGGGATCAACGAGCAGTACTTC. Translated: CASSAEGINEQYF.

This clone is termed hyperexpanded. The V gene is TRBV4-1, the J gene TRBJ1-4, with a tentative D call TRBD1 (5 bases). The germline V and J ends were trimmed by 0 bases and 4 bases, with 12 bases remaining between them. Per germline, CDR1 MGHRA and CDR2 YSYEKL. The length of the CDR3 is 16 residues. Written as DNA, the CDR3 is TGCGCCAGCAGCCAAGATTTATACAGGAGTAATGAAAAACTGTTTTTT. This sequence encodes CASSQDLYRSNEKLFF.

J is TRBJ1-1 and V is TRBV19; D remains unclear. CDR1 is LNHDA, CDR2 SQIVND, per germline (reference sequence). CDR3 length: 13 amino acids. Trimming left V 9 bases short and J 1 base short, with 12 bases between. CDR3 nucleotides: TGTGCCAGCCACCGGAGGGAGAACACTGAAGCTTTCTTT. It specifies CASHRRENTEAFF.

This clone was counted only a few times. The chain recombines TRBV7-3 with TRBJ2-5; D assignment may be TRBD1 or TRBD2 (6 bases each). The CDR3 loop spans 13 amino acids. V was trimmed by 0 bases and J by 5 bases, leaving 7 bases between them. Germline lookup yields CDR1 SGHTA and CDR2 FQGTGA. The CDR3 DNA reads as TGTGCCAGCAGCTTAACGGGGGGCGAGACCCAGTACTTC. This translates into CASSLTGGETQYF.

Of note for this clone: This may arise from a read error, as a much more abundant clone is one base away. V and J are TRBV6-1 and TRBJ2-7; D unresolved. Looked up from germline, CDR1 is MNHNS and CDR2 is SASEGT. CDR3 length: 13 amino acids. Written as DNA, the CDR3 is TGTGCCAGCAGTGAAGATGCTTTCTACGAGCACTACTTC. It yields the protein CASSEDAFYEHYF.

This clone was observed a few times. This chain links TRBV5-6 with TRBJ1-2; D gene unclear. V was cut by 1 base and J by 7 bases, with 11 bases left in between. The CDR3 contains 13 residues. The germline gives CDR1 SGHDT, CDR2 YYEEEE. The CDR3 sequence: CASSLSAIGGYTF. In DNA, the CDR3 is TGTGCCAGCAGCTTGTCGGCGATAGGTGGCTACACCTTC.

The V gene is TRBV5-1, the J gene TRBJ2-3; D possibly corresponds to TRBD1 (5 bases). V lost 2 bases and J lost 1, with 14 bases in between. Germline V gene sequence: CDR1 SGHRS, CDR2 YFSETQ. This CDR3 comprises 16 residues. Here the CDR3 reads CASSFSGNRGTDTQYF. DNA for the CDR3: TGCGCCAGCAGCTTTTCAGGGAACCGGGGCACAGATACGCAGTATTTT.

V and J are TRBV7-3 and TRBJ2-2; 8 bases fit TRBD1. This CDR3 comprises 16 residues. J gave up 6 bases and V 4 bases, and 10 bases lay outside the gene matches. CDR1 is SGHTA and CDR2 is FQGTGA in the germline V gene. The CDR3 loop is CASSSPGRGRAGELFF. The CDR3, as DNA: TGTGCCAGCAGCTCCCCGGGCAGGGGGCGCGCCGGGGAGCTGTTTTTT.

This clone was recorded only once. V gene TRBV7-9 combines with J gene TRBJ2-2; D not certain. The CDR3 spans 13 residues. Germline values: CDR1 SEHNR, CDR2 FQNEAQ (reference sequence). Trimming took off 5 bases at V and 4 bases at J, with 8 bases between the two ends. The chain's CDR3 is CASSLASTGELFF. The CDR3 DNA follows: TGTGCCAGCAGCCTTGCTAGCACCGGGGAGCTGTTTTTT.